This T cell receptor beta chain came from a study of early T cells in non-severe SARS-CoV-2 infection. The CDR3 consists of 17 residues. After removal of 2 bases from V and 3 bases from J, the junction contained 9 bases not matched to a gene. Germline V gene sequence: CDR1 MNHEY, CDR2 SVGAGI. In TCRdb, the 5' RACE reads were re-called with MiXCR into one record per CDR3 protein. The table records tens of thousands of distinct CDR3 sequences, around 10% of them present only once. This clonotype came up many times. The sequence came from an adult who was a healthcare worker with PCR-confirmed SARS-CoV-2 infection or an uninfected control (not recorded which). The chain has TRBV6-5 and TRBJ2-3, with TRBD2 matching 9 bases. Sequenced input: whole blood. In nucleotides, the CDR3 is TGTGCCAGCAGTTACGGGGTAGCGGGAGCAGGGACAGATACGCAGTATTTT. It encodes CASSYGVAGAGTDTQYF.